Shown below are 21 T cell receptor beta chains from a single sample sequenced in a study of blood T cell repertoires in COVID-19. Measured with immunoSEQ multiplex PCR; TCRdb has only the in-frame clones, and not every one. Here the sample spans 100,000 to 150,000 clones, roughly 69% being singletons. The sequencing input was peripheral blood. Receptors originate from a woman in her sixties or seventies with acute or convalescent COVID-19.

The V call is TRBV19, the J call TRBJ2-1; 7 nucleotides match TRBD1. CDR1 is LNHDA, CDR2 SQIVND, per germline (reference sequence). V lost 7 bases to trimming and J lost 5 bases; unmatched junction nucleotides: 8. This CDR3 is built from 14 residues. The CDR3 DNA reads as TGTGCCAGTACAGCCGGGACAGCTAACAATGAGCAGTTCTTC. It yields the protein CASTAGTANNEQFF. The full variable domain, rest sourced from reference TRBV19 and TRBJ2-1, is DGGITQSPKYLFRKEGQNVTLSCEQNLNHDAMYWYRQDPGQGLRLIYYSQIVNDFQKGDIAEGYSVSREKKESFPLTVTSAQKNPTAFYLCASTAGTANNEQFFGPGTRLTVL.

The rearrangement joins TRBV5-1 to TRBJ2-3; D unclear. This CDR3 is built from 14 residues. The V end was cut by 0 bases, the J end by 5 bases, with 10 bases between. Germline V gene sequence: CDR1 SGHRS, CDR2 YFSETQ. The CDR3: CASSLERPGDTQYF. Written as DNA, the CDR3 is TGCGCCAGCAGCTTGGAGCGACCCGGAGATACGCAGTATTTT.

The CDR3 protein is CASSGREGRIGHEQYF. The CDR3 nucleotides read TGTGCCAGCAGTGGACGGGAGGGGAGAATTGGCCACGAGCAGTACTTC. The chain employs TRBV2 and TRBJ2-7, with TRBD2 matching 8 bases. The junction had 13 bases not matched to a gene; V was cut back by 4 bases and J by 5 bases. Germline assignment: CDR1 SNHLY and CDR2 FYNNEI. The CDR3 covers 16 residues. Combining the CDR3 with reference TRBV2 and TRBJ2-7 gives the whole variable domain EPEVTQTPSHQVTQMGQEVILRCVPISNHLYFYWYRQILGQKVEFLVSFYNNEISEKSEIFDDQFSVERPDGSNFTLKIRSTKLEDSAMYFCASSGREGRIGHEQYFGPGTRLTVT.

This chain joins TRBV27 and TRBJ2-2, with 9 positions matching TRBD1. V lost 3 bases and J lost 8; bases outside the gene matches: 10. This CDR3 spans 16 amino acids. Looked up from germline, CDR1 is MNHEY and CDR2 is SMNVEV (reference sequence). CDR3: CASSFGGTGQSGELFF. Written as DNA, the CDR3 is TGTGCCAGCAGTTTTGGAGGGACAGGGCAGAGTGGGGAGCTGTTTTTT.

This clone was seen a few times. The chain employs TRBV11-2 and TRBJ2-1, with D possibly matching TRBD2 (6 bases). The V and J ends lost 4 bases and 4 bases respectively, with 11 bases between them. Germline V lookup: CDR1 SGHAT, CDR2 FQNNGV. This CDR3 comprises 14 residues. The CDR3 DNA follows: TGTGCCAGCAGCTCGGGACTTCCTTACAATGAGCAGTTCTTC. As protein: CASSSGLPYNEQFF.

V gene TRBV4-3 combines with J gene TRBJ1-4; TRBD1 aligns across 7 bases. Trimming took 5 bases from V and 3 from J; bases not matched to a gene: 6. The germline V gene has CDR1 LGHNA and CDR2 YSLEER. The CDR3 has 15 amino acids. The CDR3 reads CASSGRDSANEKLFF. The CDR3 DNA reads TGCGCCAGCAGCGGCCGGGACAGCGCTAATGAAAAACTGTTTTTT.

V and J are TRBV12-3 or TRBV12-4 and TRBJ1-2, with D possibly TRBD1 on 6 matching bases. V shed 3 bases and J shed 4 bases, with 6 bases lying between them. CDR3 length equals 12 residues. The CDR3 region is CASSLGAYGYTF. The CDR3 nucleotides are TGTGCCAGCAGTTTGGGGGCCTATGGCTACACCTTC.

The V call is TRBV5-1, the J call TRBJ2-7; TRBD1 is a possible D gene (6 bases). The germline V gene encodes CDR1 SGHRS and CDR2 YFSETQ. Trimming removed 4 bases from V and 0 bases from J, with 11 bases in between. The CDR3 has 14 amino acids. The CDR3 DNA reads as TGCGCCAGCAGCAGGGACATATACTCCTACGAGCAGTACTTC. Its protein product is CASSRDIYSYEQYF.

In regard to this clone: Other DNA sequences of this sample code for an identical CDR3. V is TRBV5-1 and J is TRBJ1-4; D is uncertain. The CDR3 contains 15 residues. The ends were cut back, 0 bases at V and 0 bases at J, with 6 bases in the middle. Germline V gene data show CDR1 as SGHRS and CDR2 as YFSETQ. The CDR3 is CASSLAGATNEKLFF. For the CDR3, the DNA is TGCGCCAGCAGCTTGGCCGGAGCAACTAATGAAAAACTGTTTTTT.

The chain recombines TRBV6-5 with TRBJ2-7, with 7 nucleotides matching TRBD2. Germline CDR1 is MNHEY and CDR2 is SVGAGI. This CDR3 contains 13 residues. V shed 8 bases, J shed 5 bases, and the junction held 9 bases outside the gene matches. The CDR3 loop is CASSTWGGHEQYF. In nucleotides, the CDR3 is TGTGCCAGCTCGACCTGGGGAGGGCACGAGCAGTACTTC.

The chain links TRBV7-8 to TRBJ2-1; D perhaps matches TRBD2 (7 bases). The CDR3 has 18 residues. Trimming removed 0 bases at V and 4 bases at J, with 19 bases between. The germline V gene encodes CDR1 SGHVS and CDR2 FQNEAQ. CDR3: CASSLALMGGLGYNEQFF. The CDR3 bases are TGTGCCAGCAGCTTAGCGCTAATGGGGGGGCTAGGATACAATGAGCAGTTCTTC.

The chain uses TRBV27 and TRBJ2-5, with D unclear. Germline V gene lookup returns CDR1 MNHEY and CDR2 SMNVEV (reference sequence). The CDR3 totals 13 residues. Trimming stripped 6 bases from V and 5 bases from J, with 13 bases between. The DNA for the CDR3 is TGTGCCAGCAGCCGCAGGTTTCAGGAGACCCAGTACTTC. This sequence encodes CASSRRFQETQYF.

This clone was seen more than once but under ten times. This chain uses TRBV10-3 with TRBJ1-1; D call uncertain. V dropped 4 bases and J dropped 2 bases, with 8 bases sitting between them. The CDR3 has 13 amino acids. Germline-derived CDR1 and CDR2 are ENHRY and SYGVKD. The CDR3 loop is CAISADTNTEAFF. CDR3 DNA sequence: TGTGCCATCAGTGCTGATACAAACACTGAAGCTTTCTTT.

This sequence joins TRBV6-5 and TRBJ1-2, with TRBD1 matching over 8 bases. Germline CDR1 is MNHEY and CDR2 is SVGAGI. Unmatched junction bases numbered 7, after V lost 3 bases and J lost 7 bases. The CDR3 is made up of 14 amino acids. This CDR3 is CASSYSAGGFGYTF. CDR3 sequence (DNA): TGTGCCAGCAGTTATTCGGCAGGGGGCTTTGGCTACACCTTC.

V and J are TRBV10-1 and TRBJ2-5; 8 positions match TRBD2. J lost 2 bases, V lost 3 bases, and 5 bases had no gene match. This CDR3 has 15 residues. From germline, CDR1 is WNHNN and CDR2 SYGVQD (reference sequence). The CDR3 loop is CASSEAGVGQETQYF. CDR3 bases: TGCGCCAGCAGTGAAGCGGGAGTAGGGCAAGAGACCCAGTACTTC.

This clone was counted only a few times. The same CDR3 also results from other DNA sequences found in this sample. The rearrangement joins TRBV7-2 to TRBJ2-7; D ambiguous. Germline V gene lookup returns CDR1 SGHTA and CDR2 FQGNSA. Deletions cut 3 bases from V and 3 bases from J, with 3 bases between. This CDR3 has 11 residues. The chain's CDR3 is CASSFNYEQYF. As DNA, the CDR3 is TGTGCCAGCAGCTTCAACTACGAGCAGTACTTC. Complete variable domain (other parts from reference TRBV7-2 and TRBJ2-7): GAGVSQSPSNKVTEKGKDVELRCDPISGHTALYWYRQSLGQGLEFLIYFQGNSAPDKSGLPSDRFSAERTGGSVSTLTIQRTQQEDSAVYLCASSFNYEQYFGPGTRLTVT.

The DNA for the CDR3 is TGTGCCAGCAGCTTGTGGGACAGGAATGAAAAACTGTTTTTT. Its protein product is CASSLWDRNEKLFF. V usage is TRBV5-8 and J usage is TRBJ1-4, with 8 bases fitting TRBD1. The CDR3 is 14 amino acids. The V gene's germline CDR1 is SGHTS and CDR2 YDEGEE. J lost 5 bases, V lost 1 base, and 1 base had no gene match. The variable domain in full, with the rest retrieved from reference TRBV5-8 and TRBJ1-4, is EAGVTQSPTHLIKTRGQQATLRCSPISGHTSVYWYQQALGLGLQFLLWYDEGEERNRGNFPPRFSGRQFPNYSSELNVNALELEDSALYLCASSLWDRNEKLFFGSGTQLSVL.

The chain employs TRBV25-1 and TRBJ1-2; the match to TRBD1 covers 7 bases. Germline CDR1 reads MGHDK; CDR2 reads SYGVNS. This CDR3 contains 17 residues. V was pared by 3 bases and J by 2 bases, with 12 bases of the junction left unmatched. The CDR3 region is CASSDRPGGPSNYGYTF. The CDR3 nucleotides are TGTGCCAGCAGTGACCGGCCAGGGGGACCTTCCAACTATGGCTACACCTTC.

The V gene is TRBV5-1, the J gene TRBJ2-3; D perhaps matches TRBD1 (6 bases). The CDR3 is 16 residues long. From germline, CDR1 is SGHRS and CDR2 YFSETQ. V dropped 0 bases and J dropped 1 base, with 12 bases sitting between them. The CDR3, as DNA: TGCGCCAGCAGCTTGGAAGGGGGACGCGGCACAGATACGCAGTATTTT. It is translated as CASSLEGGRGTDTQYF.

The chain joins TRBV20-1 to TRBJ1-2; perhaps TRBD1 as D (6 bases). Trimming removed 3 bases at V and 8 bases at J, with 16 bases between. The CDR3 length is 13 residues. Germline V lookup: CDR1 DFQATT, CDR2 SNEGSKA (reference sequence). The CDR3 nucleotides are TGCAGTGCTAGTATACTGACGGGGGGCGGCTACACCTTC. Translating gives CSASILTGGGYTF.

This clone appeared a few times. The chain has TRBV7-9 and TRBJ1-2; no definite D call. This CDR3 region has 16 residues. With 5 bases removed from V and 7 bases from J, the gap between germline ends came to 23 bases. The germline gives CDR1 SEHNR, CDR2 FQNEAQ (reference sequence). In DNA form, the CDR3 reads TGTGCCAGCAGCCCCCCAGGTTTCACCCCCCAAGGTGGCTACACCTTC. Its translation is CASSPPGFTPQGGYTF.